These 19 T cell receptor beta chains were sequenced from one sample in a study of CD8+CD57+ T cells in acquired aplastic anemia. Profiling of TCR beta VDJ combinations and CDR3 sequences used genomic DNA as template. MiXCR, applied by TCRdb to the reads, yields one record per CDR3 protein. Counted here are roughly 200,000 distinct CDR3 sequences, around 63% occurring once; the ten biggest clones make up roughly 43%. All patients picked for sequencing had shown, by flow cytometry, an expansion of CD8+CD57+ cells. Sequencing was done on a sample of sorted CD4+, CD8+, or CD8+CD57+ T cells (not recorded which) from PBMCs. These TCRs come from a human donor with aplastic anemia.

The V and J genes are TRBV5-1 and TRBJ2-2; D is unresolved. V was pared by 4 bases and J by 4 bases, with 14 bases between. Germline CDR1 and CDR2: SGHRS and YFSETQ. The CDR3 runs 15 residues. CDR3: CASSQDIESTGELFF. CDR3 bases: TGCGCCAGCAGCCAAGATATCGAATCCACCGGGGAGCTGTTTTTT.

This clonotype was counted a few times. This chain joins TRBV15 and TRBJ1-1; a weak D match, TRBD1 (6 bases). The CDR3 extends over 13 amino acids. V lost 5 bases, J lost 2 bases, and 9 bases lay in between. The germline gives CDR1 LNHNV, CDR2 YYDKDF (reference sequence). CDR3 sequence reads: CATSEQGNTEAFF. CDR3 in DNA: TGTGCCACCAGCGAACAGGGTAACACTGAAGCTTTCTTT.

The table lists this clonotype with a few counts. In DNA form, the CDR3 reads TGCGGGGTAGCGGGGGGGCTGGACAATGAGCAGTTCTTC. Translation: CGVAGGLDNEQFF. This chain connects TRBV20-1 to TRBJ2-1, with TRBD2 matching over 11 bases. The CDR3 extends over 13 amino acids. Germline CDR1 is DFQATT and CDR2 is SNEGSKA (reference sequence).

This chain links TRBV5-6 with TRBJ1-5; D remains ambiguous. The V end lost 0 bases, the J end lost 6 bases, and 7 bases lay between the germline ends. CDR1 and CDR2 (germline): SGHDT, YYEEEE. CDR3 length: 13 amino acids. CDR3 DNA: TGTGCCAGCAGCTTGGCGGCAGCTCAGCCCCAGCATTTT. Encoded protein: CASSLAAAQPQHF.

This clonotype was seen at least ten times. J is TRBJ2-2 and V is TRBV9; D might be TRBD1 (7 bases). This CDR3 contains 15 residues. Germline-derived CDR1 and CDR2 are SGDLS and YYNGEE. The germline V and J ends were trimmed by 4 bases and 5 bases, with 15 bases remaining between them. CDR3 coding DNA: TGTGCCAGCAGCCCTCGGTCAGGGGGGACCGGGGAGCTGTTTTTT. The encoded protein is CASSPRSGGTGELFF.

This clonotype has a single count. This chain joins TRBV9 and TRBJ1-1; D remains ambiguous. The V end lost 4 bases, the J end lost 1 base, and 14 bases lay between the germline ends. The CDR3 has 15 residues. Per the germline V gene, CDR1 is SGDLS and CDR2 is YYNGEE. The CDR3 sequence is CASSPQQAWNTEAFF. The CDR3 DNA is TGTGCCAGCAGCCCCCAGCAGGCCTGGAACACTGAAGCTTTCTTT.

This clonotype was observed once. J is TRBJ1-1 and V is TRBV10-2; weak D call: TRBD1 (6 bases). This CDR3 region has 15 residues. The germline CDR1 and CDR2 sequences are WSHSY and SAAADI. V lost 2 bases, J lost 7 bases, and 17 bases lay in between. CDR3 nucleotides: TGCGCCAGCAGTGAGGTTGCGGCAGGGGCCGATGAAGCTTTCTTT. Encoded protein: CASSEVAAGADEAFF.

This chain uses TRBV10-3 with TRBJ2-5; possibly TRBD1 for D (5 bases). V was cut by 3 bases and J by 5 bases, with 7 bases left in between. The CDR3 extends over 12 amino acids. CDR1 and CDR2 (germline): ENHRY, SYGVKD. CDR3 nucleotide sequence: TGTGCCATCAGTGACAGGGCGGAGACCCAGTACTTC. The encoded protein is CAISDRAETQYF.

This clonotype came up many times. This sequence joins TRBV4-1 and TRBJ2-7, with D unclear. Germline-derived CDR1 and CDR2 are MGHRA and YSYEKL. This CDR3 contains 12 residues. The V end lost 6 bases, the J end lost 4 bases, and 10 bases lay between the germline ends. The CDR3 coding sequence is TGCGCCAGCAGTGGGATTCGTTACGAGCAGTACTTC. Its protein product is CASSGIRYEQYF.

The V and J genes are TRBV9 and TRBJ2-5; 12 bases line up with TRBD2. V lost 3 bases to trimming and J lost 1 base; unmatched junction nucleotides: 1. The CDR3 extends over 15 amino acids. CDR1 is SGDLS and CDR2 is YYNGEE in the germline V gene. CDR3 sequence reads: CASSGTSGAQETQYF. Here the CDR3 DNA reads TGTGCCAGCAGCGGGACTAGCGGGGCCCAAGAGACCCAGTACTTC. The variable domain in full, completed from reference TRBV9 and TRBJ2-5, reads DSGVTQTPKHLITATGQRVTLRCSPRSGDLSVYWYQQSLDQGLQFLIQYYNGEERAKGNILERFSAQQFPDLHSELNLSSLELGDSALYFCASSGTSGAQETQYFGPGTRLLVL.

The sample holds a few counts of this clonotype. The J gene is TRBJ2-7, the V gene TRBV3-1; 9 bases are shared with TRBD1. The CDR3 extends over 16 amino acids. Germline CDR1 is LGHDT and CDR2 is YNNKEL (reference sequence). After removal of 3 bases from V and 12 bases from J, the junction contained 18 bases not matched to a gene. The CDR3 nucleotides are TGTGCCAGCAGCCACCGGACAGGGGCCCATGGAGGGGGATGGTACTTC. It translates to CASSHRTGAHGGGWYF.

CDR3 nucleotide sequence: TGTGCCAGCAGCCCCCGCCGGGACAGTAATGAAAAACTGTTTTTT. Its translation is CASSPRRDSNEKLFF. This chain connects TRBV7-9 to TRBJ1-4; 7 nucleotides agree with TRBD1. The germline V gene encodes CDR1 SEHNR and CDR2 FQNEAQ (reference sequence). This CDR3 contains 15 residues. Trimming took 5 bases from V and 4 from J; bases not matched to a gene: 7.

The chain links TRBV2 to TRBJ2-7, with D possibly matching TRBD1 (6 bases). Trimming removed 5 bases from V and 4 bases from J, with 21 bases in between. CDR1 is SNHLY, CDR2 FYNNEI, per germline. This CDR3 spans 16 amino acids. The CDR3 loop reads CASSKIWGLPQYEQYF. The CDR3 bases are TGTGCCAGCAGTAAAATCTGGGGGCTTCCTCAATACGAGCAGTACTTC.

On this clonotype itself: The conserved phenylalanine or tryptophan is not found at the CDR3 terminus, so this likely reflects a read error. The chain uses TRBV2 and TRBJ2-7; 8 bases fit TRBD1. This CDR3 is 14 amino acids long. V shed 5 bases and J 3 bases; nucleotides not matched to a gene: 6. Germline V gene lookup returns CDR1 SNHLY and CDR2 FYNNEI. DNA of the CDR3: TGTGCCAGCAGTTTATCCGGACAGGGCTACGAGCAGTACCTC. It translates to CASSLSGQGYEQYL.

In regard to this clonotype: Germline is not matched at one junction end, which may reflect a read error. V is TRBV2 and J is TRBJ2-2; the D is unclear. This CDR3 is built from 11 residues. Per germline, CDR1 SNHLY and CDR2 FYNNEI. In DNA, the CDR3 is TGTGCTAGCACCTGGGACGGGGAGCTGTTTTTT. As protein: CASTWDGELFF. Supplemented by reference TRBV2 and TRBJ2-2, the full variable domain reads EPEVTQTPSHQVTQMGQEVILRCVPISNHLYFYWYRQILGQKVEFLVSFYNNEISEKSEIFDDQFSVERPDGSNFTLKIRSTKLEDSAMYFCASTWDGELFFGEGSRLTVL.

The gene calls are TRBV10-3 and TRBJ1-6; 7 nucleotides match TRBD1. V lost 11 bases and J lost 5; bases outside the gene matches: 9. CDR3 size: 14 residues. CDR1 is ENHRY and CDR2 is SYGVKD in the germline V gene. CDR3 loop: CAARTGAHNSPLHF. The CDR3 nucleotides read TGTGCCGCCCGGACAGGCGCTCATAATTCACCCCTCCACTTT.

In its sample, this clonotype was seen once. The genes are TRBV3-1 and TRBJ2-7; 7 bases align to TRBD1. V lost 3 bases, J lost 0 bases, and 5 bases stayed unmatched. Germline CDR1 and CDR2: LGHDT and YNNKEL (reference sequence). This CDR3 spans 15 amino acids. CDR3 sequence: CASSHGQAFSYEQYF. CDR3 coding DNA: TGTGCCAGCAGCCACGGACAGGCCTTCTCCTACGAGCAGTACTTC.

This clonotype was counted a few times. The chain employs TRBV25-1 and TRBJ2-3, with D possibly TRBD2 on 6 matching bases. Germline V gene lookup returns CDR1 MGHDK and CDR2 SYGVNS. V was clipped by 3 bases and J by 0 bases, with 13 bases between them. This CDR3 is 16 amino acids long. The CDR3 spells CASSDPRSGSTDTQYF. As DNA, the CDR3 is TGTGCCAGCAGTGATCCCCGGAGCGGGAGCACAGATACGCAGTATTTT.

This clonotype has a handful of counts. The V gene is TRBV10-3, the J gene TRBJ2-1; 7 bases align to TRBD1. The CDR3 extends over 15 amino acids. With V trimmed by 10 bases and J by 0 bases, 9 bases remained unmatched. Germline CDR1 ENHRY, CDR2 SYGVKD. CDR3 coding DNA: TGTGCCAATTCACAGGGGTCAGGCTCCTACAATGAGCAGTTCTTC. This sequence encodes CANSQGSGSYNEQFF.